This note documents a single T cell receptor beta chain sequence. Its target is not known. TCRdb keeps only in-frame clones here, not all; method: immunoSEQ multiplex PCR. This sample carries about 53,000 clones, roughly nine tenths of them seen once, and the ten largest clones take around 9.9%. The entry originates in a study of OX40 agonist ivuxolimab in advanced cancers. Germline loops: CDR1 MNHEY, CDR2 SVGAGI. V lost 2 bases and J lost 4, with 12 bases in between. The CDR3 runs to 14 residues. Study results and limitations: CD8+ T cells averaged more expanded clones than CD4+. There was clonal expansion of CD4+ and CD8+ blood T cells by week 6 at 0.1 to 3.0 mg/kg. Also present in some nonresponders was a low level of normalized T-cell clonal expansion.

The source material was CD4+ or CD8+ T cells sorted from blood, sampled in a trial of the OX40 agonist ivuxolimab. The TCR comes from an adult with an advanced solid tumor such as melanoma, head and neck, liver or kidney cancer. The V call is TRBV6-5, the J call TRBJ2-7; D ambiguous. CDR3 protein: CASSYALDGYEQYF. In nucleotides, the CDR3 is TGTGCCAGCAGTTACGCATTGGACGGATACGAGCAGTACTTC.